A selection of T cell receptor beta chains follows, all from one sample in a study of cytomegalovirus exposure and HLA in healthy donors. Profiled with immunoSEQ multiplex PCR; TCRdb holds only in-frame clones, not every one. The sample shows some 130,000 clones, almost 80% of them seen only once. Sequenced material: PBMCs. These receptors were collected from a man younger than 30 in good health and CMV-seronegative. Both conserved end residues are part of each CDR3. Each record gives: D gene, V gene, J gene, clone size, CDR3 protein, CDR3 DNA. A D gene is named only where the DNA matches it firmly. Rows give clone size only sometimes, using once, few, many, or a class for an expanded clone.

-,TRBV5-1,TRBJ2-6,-,CASSIRRGYSGANVLTF,TGCGCCAGCAGCATACGACGGGGGTACTCTGGGGCCAACGTCCTGACTTTC
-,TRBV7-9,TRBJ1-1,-,CASSLGEKAFF,TGTGCCAGCAGCTTGGGCGAGAAAGCTTTCTTT
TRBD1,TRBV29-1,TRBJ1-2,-,CSVRIQGALGYTF,TGCAGCGTTCGGATACAGGGGGCTTTGGGCTACACCTTC
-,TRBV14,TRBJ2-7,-,CASSQVSVSEQYF,TGTGCCAGCAGCCAAGTTTCCGTATCGGAGCAGTACTTC
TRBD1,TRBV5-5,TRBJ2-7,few,CASSHRQGAYEQYF,TGTGCCAGCAGCCACCGACAGGGTGCCTACGAGCAGTACTTC
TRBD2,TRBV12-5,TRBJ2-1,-,CASGLVTSGNEQFF,TGTGCTAGTGGTTTGGTGACTAGCGGGAATGAGCAGTTCTTC
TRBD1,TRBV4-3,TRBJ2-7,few,CASSQRQGYEQYF,TGCGCCAGCAGCCAGCGACAGGGTTACGAGCAGTACTTC
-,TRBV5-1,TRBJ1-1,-,CASSFWGGEAFF,TGCGCCAGCTCTTTCTGGGGCGGTGAAGCTTTCTTT
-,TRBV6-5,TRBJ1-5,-,CASSVQRDHDQPQHF,TGTGCCAGCAGTGTCCAGCGAGACCACGATCAGCCCCAGCATTTT
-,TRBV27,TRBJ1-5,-,CASSSGDNQPQHF,TGTGCCAGCAGTTCAGGGGATAATCAGCCCCAGCATTTT
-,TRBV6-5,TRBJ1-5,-,CASSYSPRGHNQPQHF,TGTGCCAGCAGTTACTCTCCCAGGGGCCACAATCAGCCCCAGCATTTT
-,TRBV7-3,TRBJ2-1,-,CASSRAAEGEQFF,TGTGCCAGCAGCCGTGCGGCCGAGGGTGAGCAGTTCTTC
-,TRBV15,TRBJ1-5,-,CATSLYNQPQHF,TGTGCCACCAGCTTATACAATCAGCCCCAGCATTTT
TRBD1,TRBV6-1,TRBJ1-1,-,CASRRQGADTEAFF,TGTGCCAGCAGAAGACAGGGGGCGGACACTGAAGCTTTCTTT
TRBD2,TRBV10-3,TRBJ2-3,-,CAISESASGATDTQYF,TGTGCCATCAGTGAGTCGGCTAGCGGGGCCACAGATACGCAGTATTTT
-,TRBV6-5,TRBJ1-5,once,CASSEGRVPQPQHF,TGTGCCAGCAGTGAAGGCAGGGTACCTCAGCCCCAGCATTTT
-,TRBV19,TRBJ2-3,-,CASRDTQTDTQYF,TGTGCCAGTAGGGACACCCAGACAGATACGCAGTATTTT
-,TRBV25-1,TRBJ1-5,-,CASSESGIYQPQHF,TGTGCCAGCAGTGAATCCGGGATATATCAGCCCCAGCATTTT
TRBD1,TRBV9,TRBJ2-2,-,CASSVPGTANTGELFF,TGTGCCAGCAGCGTGCCCGGGACAGCGAACACCGGGGAGCTGTTTTTT
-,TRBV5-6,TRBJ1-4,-,CASSLWGVFNEKLFF,TGTGCCAGCAGCTTGTGGGGCGTCTTTAATGAAAAACTGTTTTTT
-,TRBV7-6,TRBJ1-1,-,CASSWRPDTEAFF,TGTGCCAGCAGCTGGAGACCAGACACTGAAGCTTTCTTT
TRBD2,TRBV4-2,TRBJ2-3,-,CASSQEGSGGSTDTQYF,TGTGCCAGCAGCCAAGAAGGTAGCGGGGGTAGTACAGATACGCAGTATTTT
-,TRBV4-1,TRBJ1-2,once,CASSQERRGLDYGYTF,TGCGCCAGCAGCCAAGAACGGCGGGGCTTAGACTATGGCTACACCTTC
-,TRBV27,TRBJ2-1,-,CASSLSRTVNEQFF,TGTGCCAGCAGTTTATCGAGAACAGTCAATGAGCAGTTCTTC
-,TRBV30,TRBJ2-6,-,CAWSTLGAGANVLTF,TGTGCCTGGAGTACTTTAGGGGCTGGGGCCAACGTCCTGACTTTC
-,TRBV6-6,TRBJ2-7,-,CASRVTKSPYEQYF,TGTGCCAGCAGAGTTACGAAGAGCCCCTACGAGCAGTACTTC
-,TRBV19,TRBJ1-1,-,CATRVGGTEAFF,TGTGCCACACGCGTGGGAGGCACTGAAGCTTTCTTT
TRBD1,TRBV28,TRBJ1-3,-,CASSSPGQGTGNTIYF,TGTGCCAGCAGTAGTCCGGGACAGGGTACTGGAAACACCATATATTTT
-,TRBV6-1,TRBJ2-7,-,CASSPGPEGYEQYF,TGTGCCAGCAGTCCCGGACCCGAGGGCTACGAGCAGTACTTC
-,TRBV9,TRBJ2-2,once,CASSVSGREAGELFF,TGTGCCAGCAGCGTATCGGGCAGGGAGGCCGGGGAGCTGTTTTTT
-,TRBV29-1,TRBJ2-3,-,CSVRSTDTQYF,TGCAGCGTTCGTTCCACAGATACGCAGTATTTT
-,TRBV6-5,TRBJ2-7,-,CASRDRQALSYEQYF,TGTGCCAGCAGGGATCGACAGGCACTGTCCTACGAGCAGTACTTC
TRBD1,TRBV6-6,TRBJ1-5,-,CASSYGTGMGNQPQHF,TGTGCCAGCAGTTACGGGACAGGGATGGGCAATCAGCCCCAGCATTTT
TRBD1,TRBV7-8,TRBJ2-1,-,CASSLNRDRSSYNEQFF,TGTGCCAGCAGCCTCAACCGGGACAGGAGCTCCTACAATGAGCAGTTCTTC
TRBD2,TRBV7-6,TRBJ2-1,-,CASSFPQEKRGGRDEQFF,TGTGCCAGCAGCTTTCCGCAGGAGAAGCGGGGGGGCCGGGATGAGCAGTTCTTC
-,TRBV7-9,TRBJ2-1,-,CSSSLPDGDIEQFF,TGTTCCAGCAGCTTACCCGACGGGGATATTGAGCAGTTCTTC
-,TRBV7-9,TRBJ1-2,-,CASSLDGDGYTF,TGTGCCAGCAGCTTAGACGGTGATGGCTACACCTTC
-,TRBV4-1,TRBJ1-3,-,CASSQGGGAWGNTIYF,TGCGCCAGCAGCCAAGGAGGAGGGGCTTGGGGAAACACCATATATTTT
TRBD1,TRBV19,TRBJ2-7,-,CASKDRHAYEQYF,TGTGCCAGTAAGGACAGGCATGCCTACGAGCAGTACTTC